A selection of T cell receptor beta chains follows, all from one sample in a study of blood T cell repertoires in COVID-19. Clones were read by immunoSEQ multiplex PCR, and TCRdb kept only the in-frame ones, dropping some. This sample has 51,000 or so clones, with around 83% found just once. Sequenced input: peripheral blood. These receptors all stem from a man between 65 and 85 years old with active COVID-19. Each CDR3 is given with its conserved first and last residue. The D gene is left open where the match is weak. Some rows mark clone size as missing; the rest say once, few, many or name a class of expanded clone.

J,size,V,D,CDR3,DNA
TRBJ2-2,.,TRBV12-2,.,CASRFDRDVNTGELFF,TGTGCAAGTCGCTTTGACAGGGACGTGAACACCGGGGAGCTGTTTTTT
TRBJ2-4,.,TRBV28,.,CASSLVWGQGGNIQYF,TGTGCCAGCAGTTTGGTTTGGGGTCAGGGCGGAAACATTCAGTACTTC
TRBJ2-1,few,TRBV14,.,CASARTGHYYNEQFF,TGTGCCAGCGCGCGGACGGGACACTACTACAATGAGCAGTTCTTC
TRBJ2-1,.,TRBV2,TRBD1,CASSPGVTGDEQFF,TGTGCCAGCAGCCCTGGGGTGACAGGGGATGAGCAGTTCTTC
TRBJ1-1,.,TRBV2,TRBD1,CASVRPQGLNTEAFF,TGTGCTAGTGTCAGACCACAGGGGCTGAACACTGAAGCTTTCTTT
TRBJ2-7,.,TRBV27,.,CASSPSRTSSYEQYF,TGTGCCAGCAGTCCCTCACGCACGAGCTCCTACGAGCAGTACTTC
TRBJ2-7,.,TRBV5-6,.,CASSWGTETGWGKEQYF,TGTGCCAGCAGCTGGGGGACTGAGACAGGGTGGGGGAAGGAGCAGTACTTC
TRBJ2-4,.,TRBV6-5,TRBD1,CASSPGTGVENIQYF,TGTGCCAGCTCCCCCGGGACAGGGGTCGAAAACATTCAGTACTTC
TRBJ2-1,.,TRBV24-1,TRBD2,CATSDHTSGGFNEQFF,TGTGCCACCAGTGACCATACTAGCGGGGGGTTTAATGAGCAGTTCTTC
TRBJ1-2,.,TRBV7-2,.,CASRTGTPYGYTF,TGTGCCAGCAGAACCGGGACTCCCTATGGCTACACCTTC
TRBJ2-3,.,TRBV28,TRBD2,CASSPGLGRTDTQYF,TGTGCCAGCAGTCCCGGACTAGGCCGCACAGATACGCAGTATTTT
TRBJ1-2,.,TRBV13,TRBD1,CASSLGQGISDTF,TGTGCCAGCAGCTTGGGACAGGGAATCTCGGACACCTTC
TRBJ2-3,.,TRBV7-9,.,CASSFGAVSTDTQYF,TGTGCCAGCAGCTTCGGTGCGGTGAGCACAGATACGCAGTATTTT
TRBJ2-5,.,TRBV5-1,TRBD1,CASRPTGGAGETQYF,TGCGCCAGCAGACCAACAGGGGGCGCAGGGGAGACCCAGTACTTC
TRBJ2-7,.,TRBV4-1,.,CASSSQGTYEQYF,TGCGCCAGCAGCAGTCAGGGGACCTACGAGCAGTACTTC
TRBJ1-2,.,TRBV6-5,.,CASKRDTNYGYTF,TGTGCCAGCAAAAGGGACACGAACTATGGCTACACCTTC
TRBJ1-1,few,TRBV30,.,CAWSYRVGTEAFF,TGTGCCTGGAGTTACAGGGTTGGCACTGAAGCTTTCTTT
TRBJ1-2,.,TRBV27,.,CASSLWSGRDYGYTF,TGTGCCAGCAGTTTATGGTCCGGGAGGGACTATGGCTACACCTTC
TRBJ1-6,.,TRBV4-3,.,CASSQGQASYNSPLHF,TGCGCCAGCAGCCAAGGACAGGCCTCCTATAATTCACCCCTCCACTTT
TRBJ1-5,.,TRBV27,.,CASLPLQPQHF,TGTGCCAGCCTCCCGTTACAGCCCCAGCATTTT
TRBJ2-2,.,TRBV4-3,TRBD2,CASSLLGLAGMGGELFF,TGCGCCAGCAGCCTATTGGGACTAGCGGGGATGGGCGGGGAGCTGTTTTTT
TRBJ1-2,few,TRBV6-5,TRBD1,CASSFTGQGRDYGYTF,TGTGCCAGCAGTTTTACGGGACAGGGAAGGGACTATGGCTACACCTTC
TRBJ1-1,.,TRBV28,TRBD1,CASSLVGQTGPGTEAFF,TGTGCCAGCAGTTTAGTCGGGCAGACAGGGCCGGGCACTGAAGCTTTCTTT
TRBJ1-5,.,TRBV9,TRBD1,CASSVGRGSQPQHF,TGTGCCAGCAGCGTGGGCAGGGGGTCTCAGCCCCAGCATTTT
TRBJ1-1,.,TRBV18,.,CASSPAGKNTEAFF,TGTGCCAGCTCACCAGCAGGGAAGAACACTGAAGCTTTCTTT
TRBJ2-3,.,TRBV27,.,CASSFAGDTQYF,TGTGCCAGCAGTTTTGCCGGAGATACGCAGTATTTT
TRBJ2-7,.,TRBV7-2,TRBD1,CASSLRFQGAYEQYF,TGTGCCAGCAGCTTAAGGTTCCAGGGGGCATACGAGCAGTACTTC
TRBJ2-2,few,TRBV11-2,TRBD1,CAEEPQGAIGELFF,TGTGCCGAAGAGCCACAGGGGGCTATCGGGGAGCTGTTTTTT
TRBJ1-3,.,TRBV30,TRBD1,CAWSDRGLSGNTIYF,TGTGCCTGGAGTGACAGGGGACTCTCTGGAAACACCATATATTTT
TRBJ1-1,.,TRBV2,.,CASSELTGNTEAFF,TGTGCCAGCAGTGAGTTGACGGGGAACACTGAAGCTTTCTTT
TRBJ2-7,.,TRBV19,.,CASSLQGSPHEQYF,TGTGCCAGTAGTTTGCAGGGGTCCCCCCACGAGCAGTACTTC
TRBJ1-3,.,TRBV7-2,TRBD1,CASSLAGRGNGNTIYF,TGTGCCAGCAGCTTAGCGGGCAGGGGGAATGGAAACACCATATATTTT
TRBJ1-4,few,TRBV5-8,.,CASSLGLGPTNEKLFF,TGTGCCAGCAGCTTGGGTCTGGGGCCTACTAATGAAAAACTGTTTTTT
TRBJ1-2,once,TRBV2,.,CASSEALQPGVRGYTF,TGTGCCAGCAGTGAAGCGCTTCAACCAGGGGTACGGGGCTACACCTTC
TRBJ1-5,.,TRBV20-1,TRBD1,CSASWGQINQPQHF,TGCAGTGCTAGTTGGGGACAGATCAATCAGCCCCAGCATTTT
TRBJ1-1,.,TRBV27,TRBD1,CASSLSQGAYTEAFF,TGTGCCAGCAGTTTATCTCAGGGGGCTTACACTGAAGCTTTCTTT
TRBJ1-4,.,TRBV28,TRBD1,CASSLGTAGGEKLFF,TGTGCCAGCAGTTTAGGAACCGCAGGGGGTGAAAAACTGTTTTTT
TRBJ2-1,once,TRBV18,.,CASSPGLGTNEQFF,TGTGCCAGCTCACCGGGACTGGGTACCAATGAGCAGTTCTTC
TRBJ2-7,.,TRBV27,TRBD2,CASSLSGEGWYEQYF,TGTGCCAGCAGTTTATCAGGGGAGGGTTGGTACGAGCAGTACTTC
TRBJ1-4,.,TRBV4-3,.,CASSQGGTPGEKLFF,TGCGCCAGCAGCCAAGGGGGGACTCCTGGCGAAAAACTGTTTTTT
TRBJ2-5,.,TRBV5-4,.,CASSTGHYQETQYF,TGTGCCAGCAGCACGGGACACTACCAAGAGACCCAGTACTTC
TRBJ1-1,.,TRBV6-5,.,CASSYHGHPEAFF,TGTGCCAGCAGTTACCACGGACACCCAGAAGCTTTCTTT
TRBJ1-6,.,TRBV4-3,TRBD1,CASSQDWDRTSPLHF,TGCGCCAGCAGCCAAGACTGGGACAGGACCTCACCCCTCCACTTT
TRBJ1-3,.,TRBV5-6,.,CASSLRGLIGNTIYF,TGTGCCAGCAGCTTACGAGGGTTAATTGGAAACACCATATATTTT
TRBJ1-5,.,TRBV5-6,.,CASSFSGGSGNQPQHF,TGTGCCAGCAGCTTCTCCGGGGGTTCGGGCAATCAGCCCCAGCATTTT
TRBJ1-6,few,TRBV7-2,TRBD1,CASSPTGPLNSPLHF,TGTGCCAGCAGCCCGACAGGGCCACTTAATTCACCCCTCCACTTT